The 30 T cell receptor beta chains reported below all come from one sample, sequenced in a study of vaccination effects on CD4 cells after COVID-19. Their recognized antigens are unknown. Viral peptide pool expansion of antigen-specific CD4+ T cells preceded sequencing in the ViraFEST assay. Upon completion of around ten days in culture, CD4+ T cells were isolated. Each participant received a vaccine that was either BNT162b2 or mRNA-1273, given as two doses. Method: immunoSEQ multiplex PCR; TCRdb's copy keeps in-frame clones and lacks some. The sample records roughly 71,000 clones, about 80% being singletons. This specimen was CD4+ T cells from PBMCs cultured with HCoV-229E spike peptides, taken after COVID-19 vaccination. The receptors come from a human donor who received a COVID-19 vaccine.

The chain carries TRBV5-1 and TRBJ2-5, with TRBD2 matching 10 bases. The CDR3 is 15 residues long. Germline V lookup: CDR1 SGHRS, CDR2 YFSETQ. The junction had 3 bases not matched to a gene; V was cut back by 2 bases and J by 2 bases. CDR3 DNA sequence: TGCGCCAGCAGCTTCACAGCGGGGGGGCAAGAGACCCAGTACTTC. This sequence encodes CASSFTAGGQETQYF.

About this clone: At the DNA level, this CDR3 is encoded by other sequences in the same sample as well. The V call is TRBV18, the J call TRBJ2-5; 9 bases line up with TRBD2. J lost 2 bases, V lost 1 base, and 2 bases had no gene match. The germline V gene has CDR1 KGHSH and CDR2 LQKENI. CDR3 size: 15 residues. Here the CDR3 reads CASSPLAGAQETQYF. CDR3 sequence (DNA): TGTGCCAGCTCACCACTAGCGGGGGCTCAAGAGACCCAGTACTTC. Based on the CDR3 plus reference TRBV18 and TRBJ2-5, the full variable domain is NAGVMQNPRHLVRRRGQEARLRCSPMKGHSHVYWYRQLPEEGLKFMVYLQKENIIDESGMPKERFSAEFPKEGPSILRIQQVVRGDSAAYFCASSPLAGAQETQYFGPGTRLLVL.

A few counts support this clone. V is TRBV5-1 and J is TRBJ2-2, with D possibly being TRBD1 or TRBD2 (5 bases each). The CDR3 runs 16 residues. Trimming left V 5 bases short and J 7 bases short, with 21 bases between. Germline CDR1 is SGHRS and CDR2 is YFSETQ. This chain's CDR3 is CASRRDGANLGGELFF. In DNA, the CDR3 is TGCGCCAGCAGGAGGGACGGTGCAAATTTAGGCGGGGAGCTGTTTTTT.

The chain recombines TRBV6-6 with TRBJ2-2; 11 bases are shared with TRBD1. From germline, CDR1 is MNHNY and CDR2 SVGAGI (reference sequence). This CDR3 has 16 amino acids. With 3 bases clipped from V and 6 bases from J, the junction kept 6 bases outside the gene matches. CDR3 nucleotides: TGTGCCAGCAGTTATCGGGACAGGGGGTTATCCGGGGAGCTGTTTTTT. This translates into CASSYRDRGLSGELFF.

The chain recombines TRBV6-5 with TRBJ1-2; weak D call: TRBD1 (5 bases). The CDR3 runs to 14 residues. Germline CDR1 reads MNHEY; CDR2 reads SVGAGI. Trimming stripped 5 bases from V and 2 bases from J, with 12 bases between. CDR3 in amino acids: CASSMRGGNYGYTF. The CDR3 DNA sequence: TGTGCCAGCAGTATGAGGGGAGGGAACTATGGCTACACCTTC.

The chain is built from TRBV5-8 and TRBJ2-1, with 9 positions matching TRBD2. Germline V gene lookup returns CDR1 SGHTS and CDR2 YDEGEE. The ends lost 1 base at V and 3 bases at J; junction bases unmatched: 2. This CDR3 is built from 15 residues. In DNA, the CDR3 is TGTGCCAGCAGCTTGCGCGGGGGGGACTACAATGAGCAGTTCTTC. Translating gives CASSLRGGDYNEQFF.

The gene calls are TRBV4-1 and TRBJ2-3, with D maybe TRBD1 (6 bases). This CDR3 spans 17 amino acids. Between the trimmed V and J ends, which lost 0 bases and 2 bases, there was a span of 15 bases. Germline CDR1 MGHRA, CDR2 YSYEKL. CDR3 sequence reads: CASSQDLGQVSTDTQYF. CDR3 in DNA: TGCGCCAGCAGCCAAGATCTGGGACAAGTCTCCACAGATACGCAGTATTTT.

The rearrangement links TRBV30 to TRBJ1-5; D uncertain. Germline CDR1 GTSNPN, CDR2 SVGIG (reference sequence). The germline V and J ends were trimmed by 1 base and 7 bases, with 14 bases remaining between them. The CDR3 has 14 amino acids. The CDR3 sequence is CAWSAPVRTQPQHF. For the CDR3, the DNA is TGTGCCTGGAGTGCCCCTGTAAGGACCCAGCCCCAGCATTTT.

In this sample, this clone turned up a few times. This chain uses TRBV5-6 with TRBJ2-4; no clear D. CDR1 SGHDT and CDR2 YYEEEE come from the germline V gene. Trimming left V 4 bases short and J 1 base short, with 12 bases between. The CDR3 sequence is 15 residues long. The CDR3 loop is CASSQNSVAKNIQYF. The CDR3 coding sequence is TGTGCCAGCAGCCAAAATAGTGTGGCCAAAAACATTCAGTACTTC.

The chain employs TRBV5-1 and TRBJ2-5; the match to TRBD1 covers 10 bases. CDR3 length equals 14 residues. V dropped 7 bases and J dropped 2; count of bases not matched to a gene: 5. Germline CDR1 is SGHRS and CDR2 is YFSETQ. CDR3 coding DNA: TGCGCCAGCTCCGACAGGGGGCGGCAAGAGACCCAGTACTTC. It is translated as CASSDRGRQETQYF.

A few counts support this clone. This CDR3 reads CASSIKGVEETQYF. The CDR3 DNA reads TGTGCCAGTAGTATAAAGGGGGTCGAGGAGACCCAGTACTTC. V is TRBV19 and J is TRBJ2-5, with D possibly TRBD1 on 6 matching bases. Germline CDR1 LNHDA, CDR2 SQIVND (reference sequence). This CDR3 comprises 14 residues. The germline V and J ends were trimmed by 2 bases and 5 bases, with 12 bases remaining between them. The full variable domain, its missing parts supplied by reference TRBV19 and TRBJ2-5, is DGGITQSPKYLFRKEGQNVTLSCEQNLNHDAMYWYRQDPGQGLRLIYYSQIVNDFQKGDIAEGYSVSREKKESFPLTVTSAQKNPTAFYLCASSIKGVEETQYFGPGTRLLVL.

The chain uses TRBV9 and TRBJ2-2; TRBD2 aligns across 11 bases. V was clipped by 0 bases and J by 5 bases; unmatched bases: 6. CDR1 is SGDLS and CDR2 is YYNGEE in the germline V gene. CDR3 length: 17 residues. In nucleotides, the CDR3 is TGTGCCAGCAGCGTAGCTAGCGGGGGGCCAGCGACCGGGGAGCTGTTTTTT. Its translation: CASSVASGGPATGELFF. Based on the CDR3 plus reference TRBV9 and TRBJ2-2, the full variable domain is DSGVTQTPKHLITATGQRVTLRCSPRSGDLSVYWYQQSLDQGLQFLIQYYNGEERAKGNILERFSAQQFPDLHSELNLSSLELGDSALYFCASSVASGGPATGELFFGEGSRLTVL.

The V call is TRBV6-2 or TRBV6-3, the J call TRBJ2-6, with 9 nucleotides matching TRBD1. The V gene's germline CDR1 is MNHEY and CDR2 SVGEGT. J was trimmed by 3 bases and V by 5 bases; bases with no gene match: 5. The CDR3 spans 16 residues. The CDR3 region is CASSTTGGVGANVLTF. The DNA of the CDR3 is TGTGCCAGCAGTACGACAGGGGGTGTTGGGGCCAACGTCCTGACTTTC.

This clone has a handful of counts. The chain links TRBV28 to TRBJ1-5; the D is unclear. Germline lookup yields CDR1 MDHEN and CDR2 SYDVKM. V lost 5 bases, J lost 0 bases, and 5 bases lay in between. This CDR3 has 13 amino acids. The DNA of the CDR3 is TGTGCCAGCAGTCTGTATAGCAATCAGCCCCAGCATTTT. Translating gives CASSLYSNQPQHF.

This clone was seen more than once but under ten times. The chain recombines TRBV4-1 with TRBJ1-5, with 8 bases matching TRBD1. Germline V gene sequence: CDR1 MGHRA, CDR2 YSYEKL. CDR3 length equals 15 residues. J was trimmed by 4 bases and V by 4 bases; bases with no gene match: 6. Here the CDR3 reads CASSPGQGPNQPQHF. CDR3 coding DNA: TGCGCCAGCAGCCCAGGACAGGGCCCTAATCAGCCCCAGCATTTT.

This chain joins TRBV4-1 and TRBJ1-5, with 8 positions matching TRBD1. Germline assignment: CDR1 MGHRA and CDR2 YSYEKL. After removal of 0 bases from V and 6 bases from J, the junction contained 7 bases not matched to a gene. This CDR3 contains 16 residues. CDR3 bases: TGCGCCAGCAGCCAAGATGGAGCAGGGGGCACTCAGCCCCAGCATTTT. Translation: CASSQDGAGGTQPQHF.

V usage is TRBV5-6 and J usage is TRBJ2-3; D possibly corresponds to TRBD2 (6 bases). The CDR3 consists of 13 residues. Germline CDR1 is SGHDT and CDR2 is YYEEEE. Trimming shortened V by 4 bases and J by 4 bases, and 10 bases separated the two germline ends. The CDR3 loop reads CASSPAGSDTQYF. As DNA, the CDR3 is TGTGCCAGCAGCCCCGCGGGATCAGATACGCAGTATTTT.

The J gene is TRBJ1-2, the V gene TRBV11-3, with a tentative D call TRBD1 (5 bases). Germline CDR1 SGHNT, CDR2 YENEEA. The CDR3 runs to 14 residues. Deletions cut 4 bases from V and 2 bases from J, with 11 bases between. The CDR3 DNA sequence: TGTGCCAGCAGCTCCGAGGGGACCAACTATGGCTACACCTTC. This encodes CASSSEGTNYGYTF. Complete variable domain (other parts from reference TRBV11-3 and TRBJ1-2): EAGVVQSPRYKIIEKKQPVAFWCNPISGHNTLYWYLQNLGQGPELLIRYENEEAVDDSQLPKDRFSAERLKGVDSTLKIQPAELGDSAVYLCASSSEGTNYGYTFGSGTRLTVV.

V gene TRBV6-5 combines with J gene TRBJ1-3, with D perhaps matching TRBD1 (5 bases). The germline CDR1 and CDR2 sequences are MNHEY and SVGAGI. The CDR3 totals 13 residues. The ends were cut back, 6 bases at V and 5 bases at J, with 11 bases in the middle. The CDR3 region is CASSTLGRNTIYF. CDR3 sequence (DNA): TGTGCCAGCAGCACCCTGGGGCGAAACACCATATATTTT.

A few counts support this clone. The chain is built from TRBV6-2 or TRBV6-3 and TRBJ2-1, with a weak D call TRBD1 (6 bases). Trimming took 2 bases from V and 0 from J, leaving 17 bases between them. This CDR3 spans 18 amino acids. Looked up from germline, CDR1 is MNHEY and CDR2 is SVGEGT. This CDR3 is CASSYLYARGFSYNEQFF. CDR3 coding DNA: TGTGCCAGCAGTTACCTCTATGCTAGGGGGTTCTCCTACAATGAGCAGTTCTTC.

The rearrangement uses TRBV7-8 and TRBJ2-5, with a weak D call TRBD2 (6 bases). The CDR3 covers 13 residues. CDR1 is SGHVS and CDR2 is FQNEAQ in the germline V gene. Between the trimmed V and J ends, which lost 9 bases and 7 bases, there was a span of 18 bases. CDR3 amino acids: CASLGRGVGTQYF. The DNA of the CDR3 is TGTGCCAGTTTAGGACGCGGGGTTGGGACCCAGTACTTC.

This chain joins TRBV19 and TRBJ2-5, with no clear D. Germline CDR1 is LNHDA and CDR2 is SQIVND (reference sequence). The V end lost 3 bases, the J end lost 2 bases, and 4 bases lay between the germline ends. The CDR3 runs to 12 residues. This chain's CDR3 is CASSISQETQYF. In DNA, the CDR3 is TGTGCCAGTAGTATCAGTCAAGAGACCCAGTACTTC. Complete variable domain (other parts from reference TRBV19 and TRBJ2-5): DGGITQSPKYLFRKEGQNVTLSCEQNLNHDAMYWYRQDPGQGLRLIYYSQIVNDFQKGDIAEGYSVSREKKESFPLTVTSAQKNPTAFYLCASSISQETQYFGPGTRLLVL.

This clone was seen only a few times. DNA of the CDR3: TGTGCCAGCAGCCACGGTGCCGGGACATCAAATGAAAAACTGTTTTTT. This gives the protein CASSHGAGTSNEKLFF. The chain joins TRBV3-1 (or the pseudogene TRBV3-2) to TRBJ1-4; maybe TRBD1 (6 bases). The CDR3 is made up of 16 amino acids. Trimming cost V 3 bases and J 5 bases, with 16 bases left between them. Germline V lookup: CDR1 LGHDT, CDR2 YNNKEL (reference sequence).

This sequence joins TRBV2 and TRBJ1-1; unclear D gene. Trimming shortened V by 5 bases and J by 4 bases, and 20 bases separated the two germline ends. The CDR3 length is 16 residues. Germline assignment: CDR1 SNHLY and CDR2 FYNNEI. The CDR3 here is CASSLHPAATGTEAFF. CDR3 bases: TGTGCCAGCAGTCTACACCCTGCGGCTACCGGCACTGAAGCTTTCTTT.

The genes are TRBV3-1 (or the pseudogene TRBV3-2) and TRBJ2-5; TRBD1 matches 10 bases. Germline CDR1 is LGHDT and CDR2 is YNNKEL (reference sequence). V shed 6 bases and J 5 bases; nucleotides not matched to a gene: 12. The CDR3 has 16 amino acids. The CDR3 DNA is TGTGCCAGCAGTGCGGGACAGGGGCCCCTCGGGGAGACCCAGTACTTC. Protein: CASSAGQGPLGETQYF.

CDR3 coding DNA: TGTGCCAGCAGTGAGTCCCAAATAACCATTCAGTACTTC. Encoded protein: CASSESQITIQYF. The genes are TRBV6-1 and TRBJ2-4; D uncertain. V was pared by 3 bases and J by 9 bases, with 12 bases between. The CDR3 spans 13 residues. Germline V gives CDR1 MNHNS, CDR2 SASEGT.

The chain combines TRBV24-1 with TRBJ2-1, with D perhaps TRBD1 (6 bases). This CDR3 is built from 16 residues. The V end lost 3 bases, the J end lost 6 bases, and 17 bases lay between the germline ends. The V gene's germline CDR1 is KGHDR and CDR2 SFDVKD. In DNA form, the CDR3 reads TGTGCCACCAGTGATAGGGGTCCCAGGGGTTTCAATGAGCAGTTCTTC. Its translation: CATSDRGPRGFNEQFF.

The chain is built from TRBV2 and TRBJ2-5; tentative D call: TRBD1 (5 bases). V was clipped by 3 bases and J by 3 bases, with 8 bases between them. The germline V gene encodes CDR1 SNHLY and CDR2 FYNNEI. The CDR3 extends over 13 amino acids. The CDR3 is CASSDTGKETQYF. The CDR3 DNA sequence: TGTGCCAGCAGTGACACAGGAAAAGAGACCCAGTACTTC. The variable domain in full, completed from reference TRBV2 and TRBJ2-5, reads EPEVTQTPSHQVTQMGQEVILRCVPISNHLYFYWYRQILGQKVEFLVSFYNNEISEKSEIFDDQFSVERPDGSNFTLKIRSTKLEDSAMYFCASSDTGKETQYFGPGTRLLVL.

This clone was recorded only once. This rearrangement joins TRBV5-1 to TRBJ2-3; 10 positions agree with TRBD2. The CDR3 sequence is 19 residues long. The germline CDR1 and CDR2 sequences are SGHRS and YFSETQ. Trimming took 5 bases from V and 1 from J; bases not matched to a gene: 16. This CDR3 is CASSSTTSGAITGTDTQYF. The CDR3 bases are TGCGCCAGCAGTTCCACAACTAGCGGGGCGATTACTGGCACAGATACGCAGTATTTT.

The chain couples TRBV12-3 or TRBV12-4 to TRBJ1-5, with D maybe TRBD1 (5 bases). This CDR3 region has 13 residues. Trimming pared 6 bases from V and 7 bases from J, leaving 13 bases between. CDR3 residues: CASSGGGDQPQHF. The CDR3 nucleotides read TGTGCCAGCAGCGGCGGGGGGGACCAGCCCCAGCATTTT.